Here is one T cell receptor beta chain with its context. The CDR3 consists of 17 residues. Germline V lookup: CDR1 DFQATT, CDR2 SNEGSKA (reference sequence). The J segment lost 1 base and the V segment lost 5 bases, leaving 9 bases of the junction unmatched. The data are from a study of tumor-infiltrating lymphocytes in oesophageal squamous cell carcinoma. TCRdb reanalysed the PCR reads using MiXCR and keeps one entry per CDR3 protein. Here the sample spans tens of thousands of distinct CDR3 sequences, 35% to 45% being singletons. The chain couples TRBV20-1 to TRBJ2-1; 12 bases line up with TRBD2. Sequenced input: esophageal tumor tissue. This clonotype originated in a male donor with esophageal squamous cell carcinoma. The CDR3 region has the DNA TGCAGTGCTCGACTAGCGGGAGTAGCAGGGTCCTACAATGAGCAGTTCTTC. This translates into CSARLAGVAGSYNEQFF.